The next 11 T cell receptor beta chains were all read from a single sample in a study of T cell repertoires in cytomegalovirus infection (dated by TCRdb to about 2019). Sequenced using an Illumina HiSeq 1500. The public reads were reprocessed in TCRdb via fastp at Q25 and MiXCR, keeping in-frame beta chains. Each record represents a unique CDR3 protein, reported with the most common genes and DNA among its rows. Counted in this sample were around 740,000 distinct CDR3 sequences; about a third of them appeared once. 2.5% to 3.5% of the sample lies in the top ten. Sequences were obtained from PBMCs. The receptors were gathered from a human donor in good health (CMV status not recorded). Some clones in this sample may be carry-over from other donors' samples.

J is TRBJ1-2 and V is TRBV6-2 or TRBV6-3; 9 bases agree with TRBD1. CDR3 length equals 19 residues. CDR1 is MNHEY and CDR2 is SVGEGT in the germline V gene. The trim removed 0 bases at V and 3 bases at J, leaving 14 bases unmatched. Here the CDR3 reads CASSYSNGHYRGQDYGYTF. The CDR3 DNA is TGTGCCAGCAGTTACTCGAACGGCCACTACAGGGGGCAGGACTATGGCTACACCTTC.

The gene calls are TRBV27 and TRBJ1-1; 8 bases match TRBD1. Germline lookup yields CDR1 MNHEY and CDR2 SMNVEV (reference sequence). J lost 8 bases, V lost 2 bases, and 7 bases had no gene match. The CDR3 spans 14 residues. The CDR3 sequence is CASSLTGGTLEAFF. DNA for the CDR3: TGTGCCAGCAGTTTAACAGGGGGAACACTGGAAGCTTTCTTT.

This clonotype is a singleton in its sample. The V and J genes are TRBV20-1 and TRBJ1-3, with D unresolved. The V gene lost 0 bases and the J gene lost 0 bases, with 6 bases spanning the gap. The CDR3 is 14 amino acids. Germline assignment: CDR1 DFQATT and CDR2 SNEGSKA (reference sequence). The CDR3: CSAREGDSGNTIYF. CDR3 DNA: TGCAGTGCTAGAGAGGGAGACTCTGGAAACACCATATATTTT.

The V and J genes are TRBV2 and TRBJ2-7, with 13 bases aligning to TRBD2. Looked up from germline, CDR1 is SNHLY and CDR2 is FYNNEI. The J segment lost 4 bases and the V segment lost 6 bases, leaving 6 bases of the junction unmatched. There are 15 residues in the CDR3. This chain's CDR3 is CASRAGLAGVYEQYF. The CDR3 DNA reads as TGTGCCAGCAGAGCCGGACTAGCGGGGGTTTACGAGCAGTACTTC. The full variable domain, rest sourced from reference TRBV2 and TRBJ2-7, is EPEVTQTPSHQVTQMGQEVILRCVPISNHLYFYWYRQILGQKVEFLVSFYNNEISEKSEIFDDQFSVERPDGSNFTLKIRSTKLEDSAMYFCASRAGLAGVYEQYFGPGTRLTVT.

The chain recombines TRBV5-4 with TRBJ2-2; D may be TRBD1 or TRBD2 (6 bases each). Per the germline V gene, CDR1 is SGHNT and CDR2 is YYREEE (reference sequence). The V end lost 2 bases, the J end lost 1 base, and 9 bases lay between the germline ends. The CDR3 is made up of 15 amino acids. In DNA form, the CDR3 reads TGTGCCAGCAGCTTCGGAGGGGGGAACACCGGGGAGCTGTTTTTT. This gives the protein CASSFGGGNTGELFF.

The CDR3 region is CATLAGGTDTQYF. CDR3 in DNA: TGTGCCACCTTGGCGGGGGGCACAGATACGCAGTATTTT. The chain has TRBV24-1 and TRBJ2-3; 7 bases map to TRBD2. The junction had 3 bases not matched to a gene; V was cut back by 9 bases and J by 1 base. Looked up from germline, CDR1 is KGHDR and CDR2 is SFDVKD. This CDR3 is built from 13 residues.

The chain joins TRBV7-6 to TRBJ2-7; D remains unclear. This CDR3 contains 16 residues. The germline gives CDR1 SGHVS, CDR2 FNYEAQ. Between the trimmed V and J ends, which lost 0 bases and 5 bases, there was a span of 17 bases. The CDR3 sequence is CASSLALGSPDDEQYF. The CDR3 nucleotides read TGTGCCAGCAGCTTAGCGCTCGGCAGTCCTGACGACGAGCAGTACTTC.

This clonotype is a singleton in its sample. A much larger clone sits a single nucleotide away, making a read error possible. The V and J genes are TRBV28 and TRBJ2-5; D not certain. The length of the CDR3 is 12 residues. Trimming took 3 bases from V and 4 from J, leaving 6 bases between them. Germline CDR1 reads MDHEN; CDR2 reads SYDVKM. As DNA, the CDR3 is TGTGCCAGCAGTTTGAACCCAGAGACCCAGTACTTC. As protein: CASSLNPETQYF.

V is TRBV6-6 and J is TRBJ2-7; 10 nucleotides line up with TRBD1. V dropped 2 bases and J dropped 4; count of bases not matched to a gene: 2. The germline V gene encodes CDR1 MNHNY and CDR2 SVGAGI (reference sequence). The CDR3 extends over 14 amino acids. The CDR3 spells CASSYTGQGYEQYF. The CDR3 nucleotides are TGTGCCAGCAGTTACACGGGACAGGGGTACGAGCAGTACTTC.

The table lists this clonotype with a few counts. CDR3 region: CASSLMPGRDTEAFF. The CDR3 region has the DNA TGTGCCAGCAGCTTAATGCCAGGGAGGGACACTGAAGCTTTCTTT. The chain joins TRBV7-3 to TRBJ1-1, with D perhaps matching TRBD1 (5 bases). Trimming took 1 base from V and 3 from J, leaving 12 bases between them. The CDR3 sequence is 15 residues long. Germline-derived CDR1 and CDR2 are SGHTA and FQGTGA.

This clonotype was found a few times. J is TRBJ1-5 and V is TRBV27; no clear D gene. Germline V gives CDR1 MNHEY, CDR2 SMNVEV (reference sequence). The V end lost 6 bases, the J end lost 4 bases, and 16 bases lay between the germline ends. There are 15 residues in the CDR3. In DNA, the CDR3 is TGTGCCAGCAGCGACGGGGAGTCGTTTAATCAGCCCCAGCATTTT. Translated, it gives CASSDGESFNQPQHF.